Below are 8 T cell receptor beta chains sequenced from a single sample in a study of blood T cell repertoires in COVID-19. Profiling relied on immunoSEQ multiplex PCR, and the TCRdb table lists in-frame clones only, not all of them. The table includes about 220,000 clones, 86% detected once. Input material: peripheral blood. Every receptor here comes from a woman between 50 and 59 years old with COVID-19, enrolled during active disease.

V and J are TRBV19 and TRBJ2-2; 7 bases agree with TRBD2. The V gene's germline CDR1 is LNHDA and CDR2 SQIVND (reference sequence). The CDR3 totals 16 residues. V was pared by 4 bases and J by 0 bases, with 5 bases of the junction left unmatched. The CDR3 protein is CASSTRRGANTGELFF. The CDR3 nucleotides read TGTGCCAGTAGTACCCGACGGGGGGCGAACACCGGGGAGCTGTTTTTT. The full variable domain, its missing parts supplied by reference TRBV19 and TRBJ2-2, is DGGITQSPKYLFRKEGQNVTLSCEQNLNHDAMYWYRQDPGQGLRLIYYSQIVNDFQKGDIAEGYSVSREKKESFPLTVTSAQKNPTAFYLCASSTRRGANTGELFFGEGSRLTVL.

The CDR3 spells CASSYRGEQGRPEAFF. DNA of the CDR3: TGTGCCAGCAGTTATAGGGGAGAACAGGGACGACCTGAAGCTTTCTTT. The rearrangement joins TRBV6-6 to TRBJ1-1, with D perhaps TRBD1 (6 bases). The CDR3 has 16 amino acids. Looked up from germline, CDR1 is MNHNY and CDR2 is SVGAGI (reference sequence). The V end lost 3 bases, the J end lost 6 bases, and 20 bases lay between the germline ends.

The chain uses TRBV6-6 and TRBJ2-3, with D perhaps matching TRBD2 (7 bases). The V and J ends lost 11 bases and 4 bases respectively, with 19 bases between them. The CDR3 is 14 residues long. The germline V gene encodes CDR1 MNHNY and CDR2 SVGAGI (reference sequence). The CDR3 reads CAADLGGGADTQYF. As DNA, the CDR3 is TGTGCCGCTGACCTGGGGGGGGGCGCAGATACGCAGTATTTT.

The V call is TRBV6-6, the J call TRBJ2-7; D may be TRBD1 (5 bases). The CDR3 runs 14 residues. CDR1 and CDR2 (germline): MNHNY, SVGAGI (reference sequence). V lost 0 bases to trimming and J lost 6 bases, with 12 bases between them. CDR3 residues: CASSYSTRAGEQYF. The CDR3 DNA is TGTGCCAGCAGTTACTCGACCAGGGCTGGCGAGCAGTACTTC.

This chain uses TRBV7-2 with TRBJ2-3; tentative D call: TRBD1 (5 bases). Per the germline V gene, CDR1 is SGHTA and CDR2 is FQGNSA. V lost 3 bases to trimming and J lost 3 bases, with 13 bases between them. The CDR3 length is 15 residues. For the CDR3, the DNA is TGTGCCAGCAGCTTTCCCCAGGGATGGACAGATACGCAGTATTTT. Translated, it gives CASSFPQGWTDTQYF.

The chain carries TRBV6-6 and TRBJ1-2; D remains ambiguous. V shed 6 bases and J shed 4 bases, with 21 bases lying between them. The CDR3 spans 16 residues. CDR1 MNHNY and CDR2 SVGAGI come from the germline V gene (reference sequence). Here the CDR3 DNA reads TGTGCCAGCAGACCAATCGCCGGGTCCGTCCCCTATGGCTACACCTTC. Its protein is CASRPIAGSVPYGYTF.

The chain is built from TRBV3-1 (or the pseudogene TRBV3-2) and TRBJ2-7; TRBD2 is a possible D gene (5 bases). The CDR3 runs 18 residues. Per germline, CDR1 LGHDT and CDR2 YNNKEL (reference sequence). Trimming cost V 4 bases and J 0 bases, with 22 bases left between them. Here the CDR3 DNA reads TGTGCCAGCAGCCCAAGAGGAGGTGCTCAGTCACTCTCCTACGAGCAGTACTTC. It yields the protein CASSPRGGAQSLSYEQYF.

The J gene is TRBJ2-7, the V gene TRBV10-2; possible D gene TRBD2, 6 bases. The germline gives CDR1 WSHSY, CDR2 SAAADI. There are 16 residues in the CDR3. V gave up 2 bases and J gave up 1 base, with 15 bases separating them. As DNA, the CDR3 is TGCGCCAGCAGTGAGGCCTTGGGGGGTAGGTCCTACGAGCAGTACGTC. This encodes CASSEALGGRSYEQYV.